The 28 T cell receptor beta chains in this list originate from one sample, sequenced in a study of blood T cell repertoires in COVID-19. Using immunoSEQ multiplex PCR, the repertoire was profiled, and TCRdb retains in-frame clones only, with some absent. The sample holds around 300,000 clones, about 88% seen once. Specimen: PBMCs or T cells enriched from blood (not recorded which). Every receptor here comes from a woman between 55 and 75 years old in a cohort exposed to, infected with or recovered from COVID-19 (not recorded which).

CDR3 nucleotide sequence: TGTGCCACCAGTGATTTTCCAGGCAGCAGGCAGTACTTC. As protein: CATSDFPGSRQYF. The gene calls are TRBV24-1 and TRBJ2-7; D call uncertain. This CDR3 spans 13 amino acids. The V gene lost 1 base and the J gene lost 9 bases, with 12 bases spanning the gap. From germline, CDR1 is KGHDR and CDR2 SFDVKD.

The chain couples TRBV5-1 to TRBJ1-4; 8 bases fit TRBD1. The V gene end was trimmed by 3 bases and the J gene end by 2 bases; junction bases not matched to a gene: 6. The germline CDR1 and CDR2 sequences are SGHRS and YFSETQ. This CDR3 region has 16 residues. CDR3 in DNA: TGCGCCAGCAGCTCGACAGGGGCGTCTACTAATGAAAAACTGTTTTTT. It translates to CASSSTGASTNEKLFF.

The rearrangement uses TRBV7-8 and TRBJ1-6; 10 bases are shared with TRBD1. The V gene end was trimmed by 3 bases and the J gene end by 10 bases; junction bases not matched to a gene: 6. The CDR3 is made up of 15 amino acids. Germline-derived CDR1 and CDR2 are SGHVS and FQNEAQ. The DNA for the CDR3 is TGTGCCAGCAGCTTGGGGACAGGGGATTTCTCACCCCTCCACTTT. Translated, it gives CASSLGTGDFSPLHF.

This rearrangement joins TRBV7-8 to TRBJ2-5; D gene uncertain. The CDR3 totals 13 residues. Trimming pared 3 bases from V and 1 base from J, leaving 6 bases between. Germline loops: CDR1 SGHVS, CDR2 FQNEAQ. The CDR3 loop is CASSFSFQETQYF. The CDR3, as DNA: TGTGCCAGCAGCTTTTCTTTCCAAGAGACCCAGTACTTC.

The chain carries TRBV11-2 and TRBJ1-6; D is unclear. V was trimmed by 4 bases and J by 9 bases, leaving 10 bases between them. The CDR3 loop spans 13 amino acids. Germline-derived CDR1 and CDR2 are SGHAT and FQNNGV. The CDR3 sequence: CASSSDFGSPLHF. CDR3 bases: TGTGCCAGCAGCTCCGATTTCGGTTCACCCCTCCACTTT.

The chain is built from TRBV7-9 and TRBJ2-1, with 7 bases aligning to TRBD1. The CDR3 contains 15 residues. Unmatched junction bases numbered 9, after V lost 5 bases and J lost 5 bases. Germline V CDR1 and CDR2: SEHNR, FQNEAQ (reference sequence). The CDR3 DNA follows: TGTGCCAGCAGCCCAAACAGGGGTCTGGACAATGAGCAGTTCTTC. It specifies CASSPNRGLDNEQFF. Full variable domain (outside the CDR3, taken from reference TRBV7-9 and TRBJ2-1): DTGVSQNPRHKITKRGQNVTFRCDPISEHNRLYWYRQTLGQGPEFLTYFQNEAQLEKSRLLSDRFSAERPKGSFSTLEIQRTEQGDSAMYLCASSPNRGLDNEQFFGPGTRLTVL.

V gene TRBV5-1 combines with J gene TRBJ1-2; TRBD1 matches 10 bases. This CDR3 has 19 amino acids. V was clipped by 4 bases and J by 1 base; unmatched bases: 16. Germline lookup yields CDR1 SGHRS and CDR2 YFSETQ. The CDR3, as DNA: TGCGCCAGCAGCCTACAAGGGACAGGGGTTACCCTCCGTAACTATGGCTACACCTTC. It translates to CASSLQGTGVTLRNYGYTF. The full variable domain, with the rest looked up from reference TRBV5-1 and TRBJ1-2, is KAGVTQTPRYLIKTRGQQVTLSCSPISGHRSVSWYQQTPGQGLQFLFEYFSETQRNKGNFPGRFSGRQFSNSRSEMNVSTLELGDSALYLCASSLQGTGVTLRNYGYTFGSGTRLTVV.

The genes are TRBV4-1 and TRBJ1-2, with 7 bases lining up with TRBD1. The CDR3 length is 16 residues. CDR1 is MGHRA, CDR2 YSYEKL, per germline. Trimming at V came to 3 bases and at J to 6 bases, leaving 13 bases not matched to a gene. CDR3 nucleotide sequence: TGCGCCAGCAGCCACGAGATAGGTTACAGGGGCAATGGCTACACCTTC. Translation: CASSHEIGYRGNGYTF.

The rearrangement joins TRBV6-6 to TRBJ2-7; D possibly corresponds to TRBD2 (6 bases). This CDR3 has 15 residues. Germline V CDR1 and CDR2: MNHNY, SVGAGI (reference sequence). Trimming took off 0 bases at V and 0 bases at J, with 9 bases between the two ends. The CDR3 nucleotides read TGTGCCAGCAGTTACTCCGGGGGTCTCTCCTACGAGCAGTACTTC. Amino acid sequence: CASSYSGGLSYEQYF.

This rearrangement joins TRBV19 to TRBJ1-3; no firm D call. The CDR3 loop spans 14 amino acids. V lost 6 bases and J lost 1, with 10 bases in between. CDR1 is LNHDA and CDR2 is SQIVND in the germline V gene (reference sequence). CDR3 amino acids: CASSVSVSGNTIYF. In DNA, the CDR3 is TGTGCCAGTAGCGTCTCCGTTTCTGGAAACACCATATATTTT.

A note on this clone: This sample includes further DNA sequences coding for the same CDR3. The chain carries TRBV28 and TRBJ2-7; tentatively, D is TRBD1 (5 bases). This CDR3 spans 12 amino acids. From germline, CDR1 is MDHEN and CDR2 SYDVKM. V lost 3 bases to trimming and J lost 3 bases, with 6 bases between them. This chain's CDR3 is CASSFRGYEQYF. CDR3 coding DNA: TGTGCCAGCAGTTTTAGGGGCTACGAGCAGTACTTC.

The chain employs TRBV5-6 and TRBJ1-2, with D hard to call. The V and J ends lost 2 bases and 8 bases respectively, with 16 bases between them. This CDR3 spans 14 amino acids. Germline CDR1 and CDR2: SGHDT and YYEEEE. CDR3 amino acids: CASSFPALRGGYTF. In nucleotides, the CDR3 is TGTGCCAGCAGCTTCCCGGCTCTCCGGGGAGGCTACACCTTC.

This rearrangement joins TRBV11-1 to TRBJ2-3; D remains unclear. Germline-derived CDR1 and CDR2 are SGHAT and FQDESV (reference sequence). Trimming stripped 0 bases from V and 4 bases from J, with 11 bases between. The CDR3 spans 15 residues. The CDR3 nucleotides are TGTGCCAGCAGCTTAGCACTTGTCGGTCCAGATACGCAGTATTTT. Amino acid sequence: CASSLALVGPDTQYF.

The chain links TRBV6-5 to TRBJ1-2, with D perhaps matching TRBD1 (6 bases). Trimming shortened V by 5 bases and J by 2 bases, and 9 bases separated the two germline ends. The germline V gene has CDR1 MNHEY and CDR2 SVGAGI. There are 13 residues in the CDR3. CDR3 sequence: CASSRTDNYGYTF. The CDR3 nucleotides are TGTGCCAGCAGTCGGACAGACAACTATGGCTACACCTTC.

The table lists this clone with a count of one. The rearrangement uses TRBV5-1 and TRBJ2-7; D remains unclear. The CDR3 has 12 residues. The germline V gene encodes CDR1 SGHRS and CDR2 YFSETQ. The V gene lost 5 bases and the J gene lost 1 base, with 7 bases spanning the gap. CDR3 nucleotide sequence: TGCGCCAGCAGTAGCTATTCCTACGAGCAGTACTTC. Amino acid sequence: CASSSYSYEQYF.

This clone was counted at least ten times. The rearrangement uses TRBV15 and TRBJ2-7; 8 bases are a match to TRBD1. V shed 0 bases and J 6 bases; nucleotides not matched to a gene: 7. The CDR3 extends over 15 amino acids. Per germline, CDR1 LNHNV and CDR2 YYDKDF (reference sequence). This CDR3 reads CATSRDRTGRSEQYF. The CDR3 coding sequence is TGTGCCACCAGCAGAGATCGGACAGGGCGAAGCGAGCAGTACTTC.

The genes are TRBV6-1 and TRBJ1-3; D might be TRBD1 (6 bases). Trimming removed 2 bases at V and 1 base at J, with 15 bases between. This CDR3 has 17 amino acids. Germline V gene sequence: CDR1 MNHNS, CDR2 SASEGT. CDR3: CASSEPDRFPSGNTIYF. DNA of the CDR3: TGTGCCAGCAGTGAACCTGACAGGTTCCCATCTGGAAACACCATATATTTT.

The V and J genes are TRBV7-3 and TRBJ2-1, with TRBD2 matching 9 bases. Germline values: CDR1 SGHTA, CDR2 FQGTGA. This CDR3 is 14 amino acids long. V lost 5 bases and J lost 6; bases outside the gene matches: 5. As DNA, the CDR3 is TGTGCCAGCAGCCATGGGACTAGCTCCAATGAGCAGTTCTTC. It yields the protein CASSHGTSSNEQFF.

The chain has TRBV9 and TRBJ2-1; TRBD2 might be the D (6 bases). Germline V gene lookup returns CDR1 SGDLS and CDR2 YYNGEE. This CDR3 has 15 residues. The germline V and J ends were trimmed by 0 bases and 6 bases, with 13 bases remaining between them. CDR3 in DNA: TGTGCCAGCAGCGTAGAACTAGCAGGTTTCAATGAGCAGTTCTTC. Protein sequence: CASSVELAGFNEQFF.

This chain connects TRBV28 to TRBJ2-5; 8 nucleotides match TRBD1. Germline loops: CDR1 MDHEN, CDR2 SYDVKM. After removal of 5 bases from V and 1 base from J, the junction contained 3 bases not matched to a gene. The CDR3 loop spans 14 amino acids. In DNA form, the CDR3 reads TGTGCCAGCAGTCTAGGACAGGGCCAAGAGACCCAGTACTTC. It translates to CASSLGQGQETQYF.

CDR3: CASSSGQGRGEKLFF. In DNA, the CDR3 is TGTGCCAGCAGCTCTGGACAGGGGAGGGGTGAAAAACTGTTTTTT. The chain carries TRBV5-8 and TRBJ1-4, with 9 bases identical to TRBD1. CDR1 SGHTS and CDR2 YDEGEE come from the germline V gene. With V trimmed by 3 bases and J by 7 bases, 7 bases remained unmatched. The CDR3 contains 15 residues.

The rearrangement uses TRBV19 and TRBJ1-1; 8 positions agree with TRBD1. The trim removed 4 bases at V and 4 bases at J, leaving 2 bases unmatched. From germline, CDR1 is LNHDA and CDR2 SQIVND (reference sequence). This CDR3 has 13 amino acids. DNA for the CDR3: TGTGCCAGTAGTAACAGGGGGGGCACTGAAGCTTTCTTT. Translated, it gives CASSNRGGTEAFF.

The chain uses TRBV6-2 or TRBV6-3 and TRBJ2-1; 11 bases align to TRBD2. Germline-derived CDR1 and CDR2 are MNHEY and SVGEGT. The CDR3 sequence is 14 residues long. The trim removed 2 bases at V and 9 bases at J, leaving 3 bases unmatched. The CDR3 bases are TGTGCCAGCAGTTACGGACTAGCGGGCGGTGAGCAGTTCTTC. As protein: CASSYGLAGGEQFF.

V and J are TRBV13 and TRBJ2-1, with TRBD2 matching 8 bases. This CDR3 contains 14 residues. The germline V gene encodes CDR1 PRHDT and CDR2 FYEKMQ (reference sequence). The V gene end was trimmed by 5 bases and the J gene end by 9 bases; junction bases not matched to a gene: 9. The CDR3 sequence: CASSLKTSAVEQFF. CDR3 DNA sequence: TGTGCCAGCAGCCTAAAGACTAGCGCGGTTGAGCAGTTCTTC.

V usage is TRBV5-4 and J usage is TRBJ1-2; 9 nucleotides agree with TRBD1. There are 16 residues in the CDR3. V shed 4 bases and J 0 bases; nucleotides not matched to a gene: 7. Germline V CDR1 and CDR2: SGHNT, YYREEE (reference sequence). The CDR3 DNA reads TGTGCCAGCAGCCGGGCGGGGACAGGGTCTAACTATGGCTACACCTTC. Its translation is CASSRAGTGSNYGYTF.

The CDR3 DNA reads TGCGCCAGCACGGCCGGGACTAAAAACACCGGGGAGCTGTTTTTT. Translating gives CASTAGTKNTGELFF. The rearrangement uses TRBV5-1 and TRBJ2-2, with 7 bases identical to TRBD2. V dropped 6 bases and J dropped 2; count of bases not matched to a gene: 7. CDR3 length: 15 residues. In germline, CDR1 is SGHRS, CDR2 YFSETQ.

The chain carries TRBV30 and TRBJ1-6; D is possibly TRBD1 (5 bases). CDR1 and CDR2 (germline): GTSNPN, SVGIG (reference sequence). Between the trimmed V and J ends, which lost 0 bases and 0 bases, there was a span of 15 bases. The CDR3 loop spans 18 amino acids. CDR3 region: CAWSVQRGSGSYNSPLHF. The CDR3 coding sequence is TGTGCCTGGAGTGTACAAAGGGGCAGTGGCTCCTATAATTCACCCCTCCACTTT.

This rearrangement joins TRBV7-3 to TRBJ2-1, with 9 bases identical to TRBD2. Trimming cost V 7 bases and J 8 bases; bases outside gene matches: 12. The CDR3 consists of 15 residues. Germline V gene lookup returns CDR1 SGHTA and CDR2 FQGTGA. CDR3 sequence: CASTLGTSWGDEQFF. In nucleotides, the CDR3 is TGTGCCAGCACCCTAGGGACTAGCTGGGGGGATGAGCAGTTCTTC.